This T cell receptor (beta chain) originates from a study of blood T cell repertoires in COVID-19. At the level of the study: COVID-19 samples, acute and convalescent, were from the United States, Italy and Spain.

The table came from immunoSEQ multiplex PCR; TCRdb's copy has only in-frame clones and leaves some out. The profile covers around 250,000 clones, with roughly 84% appearing a single time and more than 6.5% taken by the ten largest. The germline V and J ends were trimmed by 6 bases and 8 bases, with 14 bases remaining between them. This CDR3 is 13 amino acids long. This clonotype was obtained from a woman aged 50 to 60 who had been exposed to COVID-19. The chain employs TRBV12-3 or TRBV12-4 and TRBJ1-3; D gene ambiguous. Material for sequencing was PBMCs or T cells enriched from blood (not recorded which). CDR3 coding DNA: TGTGCCAGCAGCCCTCCCCTTAGAGACACCATATATTTT. Translating gives CASSPPLRDTIYF.